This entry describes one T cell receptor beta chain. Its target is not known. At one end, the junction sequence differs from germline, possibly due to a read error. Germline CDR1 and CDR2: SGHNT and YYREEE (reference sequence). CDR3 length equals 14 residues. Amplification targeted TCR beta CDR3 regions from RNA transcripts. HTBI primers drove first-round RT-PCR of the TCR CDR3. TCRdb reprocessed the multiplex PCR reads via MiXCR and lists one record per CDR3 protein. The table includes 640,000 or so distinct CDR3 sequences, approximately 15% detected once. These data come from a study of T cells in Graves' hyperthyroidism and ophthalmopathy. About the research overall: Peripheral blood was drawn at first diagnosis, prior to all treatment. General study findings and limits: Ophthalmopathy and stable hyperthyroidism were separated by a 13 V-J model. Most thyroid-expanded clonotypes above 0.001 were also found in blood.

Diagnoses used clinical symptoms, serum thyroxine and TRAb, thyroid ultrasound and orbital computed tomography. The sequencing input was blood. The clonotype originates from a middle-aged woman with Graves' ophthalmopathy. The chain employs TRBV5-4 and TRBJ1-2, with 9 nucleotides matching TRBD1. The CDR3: CASSSTGGDYGCTF. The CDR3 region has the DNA TGTGCCAGCAGCTCCACAGGGGGCGACTATGGCTGCACCTTC.